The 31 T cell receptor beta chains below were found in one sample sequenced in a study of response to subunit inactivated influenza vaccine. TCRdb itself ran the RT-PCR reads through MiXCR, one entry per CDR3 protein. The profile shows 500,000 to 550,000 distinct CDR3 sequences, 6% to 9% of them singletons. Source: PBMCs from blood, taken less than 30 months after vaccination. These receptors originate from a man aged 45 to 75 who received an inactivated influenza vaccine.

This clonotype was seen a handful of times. The CDR3: CAISESTRNTEAFF. In DNA, the CDR3 is TGTGCCATCAGTGAGTCGACTCGGAACACTGAAGCTTTCTTT. V and J are TRBV10-3 and TRBJ1-1; D is unresolved. The CDR3 totals 14 residues. Germline-derived CDR1 and CDR2 are ENHRY and SYGVKD. V lost 0 bases to trimming and J lost 1 base, with 6 bases between them.

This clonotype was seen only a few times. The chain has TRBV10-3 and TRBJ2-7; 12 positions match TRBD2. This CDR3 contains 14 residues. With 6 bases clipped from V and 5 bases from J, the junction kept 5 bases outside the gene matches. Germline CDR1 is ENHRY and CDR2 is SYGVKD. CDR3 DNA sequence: TGTGCCATCAGGACGACTAGCGGGGGCAACGAGCAGTACTTC. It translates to CAIRTTSGGNEQYF.

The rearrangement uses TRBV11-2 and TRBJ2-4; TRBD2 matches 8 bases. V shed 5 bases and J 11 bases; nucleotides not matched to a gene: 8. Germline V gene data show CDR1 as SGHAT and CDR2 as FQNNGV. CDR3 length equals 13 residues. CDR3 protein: CASSPGTRNVQYF. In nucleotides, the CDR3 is TGTGCCAGCAGCCCTGGGACTAGGAATGTTCAGTACTTC.

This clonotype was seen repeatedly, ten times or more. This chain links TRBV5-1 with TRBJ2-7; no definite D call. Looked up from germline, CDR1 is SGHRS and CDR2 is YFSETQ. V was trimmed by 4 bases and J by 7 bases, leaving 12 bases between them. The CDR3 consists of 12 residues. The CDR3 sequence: CASSLGMKEQYF. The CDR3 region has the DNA TGCGCCAGCAGCCTGGGAATGAAAGAGCAGTACTTC.

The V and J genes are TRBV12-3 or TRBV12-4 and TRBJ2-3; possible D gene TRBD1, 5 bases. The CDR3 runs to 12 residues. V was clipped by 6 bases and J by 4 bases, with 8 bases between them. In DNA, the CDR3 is TGTGCCAGCAGACAGGAGTCAGATACGCAGTATTTT. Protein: CASRQESDTQYF.

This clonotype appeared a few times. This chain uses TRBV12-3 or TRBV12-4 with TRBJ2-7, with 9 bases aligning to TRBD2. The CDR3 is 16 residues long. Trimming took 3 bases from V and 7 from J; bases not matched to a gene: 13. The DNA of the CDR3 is TGTGCCAGCAGTTTCCCGGCGCGGGGGGGCCAAGGGGAGCAGTACTTC. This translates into CASSFPARGGQGEQYF.

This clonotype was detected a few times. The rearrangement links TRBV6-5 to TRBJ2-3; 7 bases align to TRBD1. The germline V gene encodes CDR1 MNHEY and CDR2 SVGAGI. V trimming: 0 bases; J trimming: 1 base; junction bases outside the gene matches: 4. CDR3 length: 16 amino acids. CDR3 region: CASSYSSTGGTDTQYF. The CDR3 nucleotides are TGTGCCAGCAGTTACTCGTCAACAGGGGGCACAGATACGCAGTATTTT.

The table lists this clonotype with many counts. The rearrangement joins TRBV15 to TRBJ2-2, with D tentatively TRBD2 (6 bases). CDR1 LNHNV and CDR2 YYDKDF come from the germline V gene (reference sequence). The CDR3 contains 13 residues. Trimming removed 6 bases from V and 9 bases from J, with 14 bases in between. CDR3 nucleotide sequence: TGTGCCACCAGTAATTACGGGGGAAGGGAGCTGTTTTTT. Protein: CATSNYGGRELFF.

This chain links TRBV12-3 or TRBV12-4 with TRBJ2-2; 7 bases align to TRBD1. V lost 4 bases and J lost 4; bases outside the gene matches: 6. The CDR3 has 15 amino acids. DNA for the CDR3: TGTGCCAGCAGTTCCCAACAGGGGTCCACCGGGGAGCTGTTTTTT. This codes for CASSSQQGSTGELFF.

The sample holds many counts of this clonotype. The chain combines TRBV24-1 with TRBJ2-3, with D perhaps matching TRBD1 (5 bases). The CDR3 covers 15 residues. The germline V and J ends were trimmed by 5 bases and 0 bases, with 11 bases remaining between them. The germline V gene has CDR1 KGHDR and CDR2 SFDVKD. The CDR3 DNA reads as TGTGCCACCAGTGGCCGACAGATTAGCACAGATACGCAGTATTTT. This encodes CATSGRQISTDTQYF.

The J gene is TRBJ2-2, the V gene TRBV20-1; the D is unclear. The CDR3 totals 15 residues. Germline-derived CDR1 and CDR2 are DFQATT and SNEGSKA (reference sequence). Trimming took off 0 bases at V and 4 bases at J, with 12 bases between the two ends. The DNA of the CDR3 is TGCAGTGCTAGAGATAAAAATAGATTCACCGGGGAGCTGTTTTTT. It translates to CSARDKNRFTGELFF.

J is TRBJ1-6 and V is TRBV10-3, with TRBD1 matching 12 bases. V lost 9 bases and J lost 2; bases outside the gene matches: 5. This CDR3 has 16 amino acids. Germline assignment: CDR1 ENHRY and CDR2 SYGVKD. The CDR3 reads CAISGTGGPYNSPLHF. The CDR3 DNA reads TGTGCCATTTCGGGGACAGGGGGCCCCTATAATTCACCCCTCCACTTT.

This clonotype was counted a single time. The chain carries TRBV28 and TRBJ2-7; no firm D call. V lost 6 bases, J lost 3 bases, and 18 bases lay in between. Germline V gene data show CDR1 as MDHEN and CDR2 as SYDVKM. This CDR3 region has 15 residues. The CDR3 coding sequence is TGTGCCAGCAGACCCGCCCTGACGGAGAACTACGAGCAGTACTTC. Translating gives CASRPALTENYEQYF.

The CDR3: CATSETGTEDTQYF. The CDR3 nucleotides read TGTGCCACCAGTGAAACCGGGACAGAAGATACGCAGTATTTT. The rearrangement uses TRBV24-1 and TRBJ2-3, with 7 bases identical to TRBD1. J gave up 5 bases and V 4 bases, and 5 bases lay outside the gene matches. Germline assignment: CDR1 KGHDR and CDR2 SFDVKD. CDR3 length: 14 amino acids.

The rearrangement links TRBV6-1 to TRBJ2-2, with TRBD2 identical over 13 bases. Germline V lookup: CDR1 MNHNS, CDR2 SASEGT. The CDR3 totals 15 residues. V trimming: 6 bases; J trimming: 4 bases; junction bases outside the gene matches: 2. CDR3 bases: TGTGCCAGCAGACGGACTAGCGGGGGCACCGGGGAGCTGTTTTTT. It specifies CASRRTSGGTGELFF.

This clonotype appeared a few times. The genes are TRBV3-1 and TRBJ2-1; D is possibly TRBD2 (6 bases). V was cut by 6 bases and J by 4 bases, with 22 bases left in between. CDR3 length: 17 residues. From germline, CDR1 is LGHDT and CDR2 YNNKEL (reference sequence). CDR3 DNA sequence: TGTGCCAGCAGACTTAGGGAGGCGAGAGGGCCATACAATGAGCAGTTCTTC. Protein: CASRLREARGPYNEQFF.

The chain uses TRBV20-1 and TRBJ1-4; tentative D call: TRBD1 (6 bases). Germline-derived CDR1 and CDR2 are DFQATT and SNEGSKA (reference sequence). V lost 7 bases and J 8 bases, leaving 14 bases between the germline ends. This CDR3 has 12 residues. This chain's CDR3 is CSGTGLGEKLFF. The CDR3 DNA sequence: TGCAGTGGTACAGGGTTGGGGGAAAAACTGTTTTTT.

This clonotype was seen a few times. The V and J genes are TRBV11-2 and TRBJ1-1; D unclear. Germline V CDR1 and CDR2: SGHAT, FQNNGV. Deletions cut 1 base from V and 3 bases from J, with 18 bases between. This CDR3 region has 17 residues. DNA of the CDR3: TGTGCCAGCAGCTTAGGAACTTGGAGGCAGGCGGACACTGAAGCTTTCTTT. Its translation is CASSLGTWRQADTEAFF.

This CDR3 reads CAISESRTANTGELFF. In nucleotides, the CDR3 is TGTGCCATCAGTGAGTCCAGGACAGCGAACACCGGGGAGCTGTTTTTT. The chain uses TRBV10-3 and TRBJ2-2; a weak D match, TRBD1 (6 bases). Germline V gene lookup returns CDR1 ENHRY and CDR2 SYGVKD. V shed 0 bases and J shed 0 bases, with 8 bases lying between them. This CDR3 comprises 16 residues.

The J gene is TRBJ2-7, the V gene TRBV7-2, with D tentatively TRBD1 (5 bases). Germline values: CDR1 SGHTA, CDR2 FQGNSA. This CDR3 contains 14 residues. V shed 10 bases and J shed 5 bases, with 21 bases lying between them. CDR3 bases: TGTGCCACCAAGCTTAGCCGATGGGGCGACGAGCAGTACTTC. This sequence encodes CATKLSRWGDEQYF.

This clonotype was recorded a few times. Written as DNA, the CDR3 is TGTGCCAGCAGCTCAGGGAGGAATTACAATGAGCAGTTCTTC. It specifies CASSSGRNYNEQFF. The genes are TRBV11-2 and TRBJ2-1; the D gene is possibly TRBD2 (6 bases). V dropped 4 bases and J dropped 4 bases, with 11 bases sitting between them. Per germline, CDR1 SGHAT and CDR2 FQNNGV. The CDR3 has 14 amino acids.

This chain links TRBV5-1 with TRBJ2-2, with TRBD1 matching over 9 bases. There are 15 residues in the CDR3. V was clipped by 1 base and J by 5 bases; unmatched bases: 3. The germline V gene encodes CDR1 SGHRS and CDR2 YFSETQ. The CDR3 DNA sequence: TGCGCCAGCAGCTTGCAACAGGGGGCTACCGGGGAGCTGTTTTTT. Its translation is CASSLQQGATGELFF. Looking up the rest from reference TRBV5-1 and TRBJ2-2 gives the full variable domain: KAGVTQTPRYLIKTRGQQVTLSCSPISGHRSVSWYQQTPGQGLQFLFEYFSETQRNKGNFPGRFSGRQFSNSRSEMNVSTLELGDSALYLCASSLQQGATGELFFGEGSRLTVL.

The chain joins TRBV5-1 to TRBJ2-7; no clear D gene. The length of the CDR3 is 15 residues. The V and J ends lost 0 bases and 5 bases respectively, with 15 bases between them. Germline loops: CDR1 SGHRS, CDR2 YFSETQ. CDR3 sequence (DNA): TGCGCCAGCAGCTTGGCCGGCAAATCCAGTGACGAGCAGTACTTC. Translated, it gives CASSLAGKSSDEQYF.

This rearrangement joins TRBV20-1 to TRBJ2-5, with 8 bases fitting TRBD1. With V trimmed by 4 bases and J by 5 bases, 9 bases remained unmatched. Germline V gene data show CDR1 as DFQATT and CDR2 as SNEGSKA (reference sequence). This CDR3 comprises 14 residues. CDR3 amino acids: CSAMAPQGEETQYF. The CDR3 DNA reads TGCAGTGCTATGGCCCCACAGGGGGAGGAGACCCAGTACTTC.

The CDR3 here is CASSVDPRDENTEAFF. The CDR3 DNA reads TGTGCCAGCAGCGTAGACCCCCGGGACGAGAACACTGAAGCTTTCTTT. The genes are TRBV9 and TRBJ1-1; possibly TRBD1 for D (5 bases). The CDR3 runs 16 residues. Germline assignment: CDR1 SGDLS and CDR2 YYNGEE. Trimming removed 0 bases from V and 1 base from J, with 13 bases in between.

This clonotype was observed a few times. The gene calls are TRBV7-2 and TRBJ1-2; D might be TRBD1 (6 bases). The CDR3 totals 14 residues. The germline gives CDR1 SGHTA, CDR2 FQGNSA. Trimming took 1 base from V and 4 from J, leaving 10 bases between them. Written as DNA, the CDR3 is TGTGCCAGCAGCTTAGGACCACAGGGCTATGGCTACACCTTC. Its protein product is CASSLGPQGYGYTF.

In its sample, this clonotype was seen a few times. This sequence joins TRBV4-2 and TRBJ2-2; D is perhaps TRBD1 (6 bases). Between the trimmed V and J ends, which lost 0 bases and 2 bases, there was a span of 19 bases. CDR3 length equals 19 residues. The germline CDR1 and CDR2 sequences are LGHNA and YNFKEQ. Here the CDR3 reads CASSQDLGRGSANTGELFF. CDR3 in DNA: TGTGCCAGCAGCCAAGATCTTGGCAGGGGTAGCGCAAACACCGGGGAGCTGTTTTTT.

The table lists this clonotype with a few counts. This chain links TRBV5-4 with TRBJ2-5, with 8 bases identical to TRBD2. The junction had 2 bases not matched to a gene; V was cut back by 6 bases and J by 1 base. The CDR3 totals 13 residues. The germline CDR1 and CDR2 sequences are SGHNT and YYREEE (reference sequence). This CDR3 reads CASTLAGQETQYF. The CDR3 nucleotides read TGTGCCAGCACCCTAGCGGGCCAAGAGACCCAGTACTTC.

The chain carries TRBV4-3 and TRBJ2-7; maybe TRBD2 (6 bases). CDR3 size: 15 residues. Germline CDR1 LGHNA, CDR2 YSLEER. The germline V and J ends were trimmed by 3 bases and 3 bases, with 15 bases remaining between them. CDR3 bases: TGCGCCAGCAGCCAGGCACGGGACTCTTTCTACGAGCAGTACTTC. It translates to CASSQARDSFYEQYF.

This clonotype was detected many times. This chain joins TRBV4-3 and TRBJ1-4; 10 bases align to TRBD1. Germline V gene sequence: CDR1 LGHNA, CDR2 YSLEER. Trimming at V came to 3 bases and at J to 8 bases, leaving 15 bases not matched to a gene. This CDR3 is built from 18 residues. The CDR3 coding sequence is TGCGCCAGCAGCCACTCATTCAGGACAGGGGGAAGAATCGAAAAACTGTTTTTT. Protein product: CASSHSFRTGGRIEKLFF.

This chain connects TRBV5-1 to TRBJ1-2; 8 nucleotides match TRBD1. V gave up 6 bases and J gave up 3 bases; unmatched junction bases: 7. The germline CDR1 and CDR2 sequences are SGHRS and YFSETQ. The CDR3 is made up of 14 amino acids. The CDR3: CASNTGGSDYGYTF. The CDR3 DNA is TGCGCCAGCAACACAGGGGGGAGTGACTATGGCTACACCTTC.